This entry lists 2 T cell receptor beta chains sequenced from one sample in a study of immune characterization of retroperitoneal liposarcoma. From the PCR reads, TCRdb called clonotypes with MiXCR, one entry per CDR3 protein. Here the sample spans roughly 9,700 distinct CDR3 sequences, 25% to 30% being singletons. Sequenced: tumor tissue. These receptors were obtained from a female donor with retroperitoneal liposarcoma.

This clonotype was counted many times. The chain recombines TRBV6-1 with TRBJ1-2; 7 bases line up with TRBD1. The junction had 3 bases not matched to a gene; V was cut back by 6 bases and J by 5 bases. The CDR3 sequence is 12 residues long. Germline loops: CDR1 MNHNS, CDR2 SASEGT. Written as DNA, the CDR3 is TGTGCCAGCAGGCAGGGGGAGTATGGCTACACCTTC. Its translation is CASRQGEYGYTF.

The sample holds many counts of this clonotype. The chain couples TRBV6-1 to TRBJ2-7; 13 bases line up with TRBD2. The V gene end was trimmed by 6 bases and the J gene end by 0 bases; junction bases not matched to a gene: 2. CDR3 length: 15 amino acids. Germline V gives CDR1 MNHNS, CDR2 SASEGT. The CDR3 DNA sequence: TGTGCCAGCAGCACTAGCGGGGGGGACTCCTACGAGCAGTACTTC. Translation gives CASSTSGGDSYEQYF.